Listed below are T cell receptor beta chains from one sample, sequenced in a study of OX40 agonist ivuxolimab in advanced cancers. The table came from immunoSEQ multiplex PCR; TCRdb's copy has only in-frame clones and leaves some out. Of around 120,000 clones detected, around 91% appear once; the ten largest clones hold around 0.55%. This sample comprised CD4+ or CD8+ T cells sorted from blood, obtained in a trial of the OX40 agonist ivuxolimab. The origin of the receptors is an adult with an advanced solid tumor such as melanoma, head and neck, liver or kidney cancer. The CDR3 runs from the conserved cysteine through the conserved F or W. The D gene is left open where the match is weak.

V gene	J gene	D gene	CDR3 protein
TRBV6-5	TRBJ2-1	.	CASTTPGFREQFF
TRBV7-7	TRBJ2-6	.	CASSSGGIGANVLTF
TRBV18	TRBJ2-7	.	CASSPQGSYEQYF
TRBV6-1	TRBJ1-2	TRBD1	CASRDRPTANYGYTF
TRBV6-6	TRBJ2-7	.	CASSYRQGKGEQYF
TRBV28	TRBJ1-4	.	CASRDPGESNEKLFF
TRBV7-2	TRBJ1-1	.	CASSLGGRLNTEAFF
TRBV18	TRBJ2-1	TRBD1	CASSPRQGINEQFF
TRBV18	TRBJ2-7	TRBD2	CASSPPLAGFYEQYF
TRBV5-5	TRBJ2-7	.	CASSFGGEQYF
TRBV9	TRBJ2-2	.	CASSVGGSGELFF
TRBV28	TRBJ2-1	TRBD1	CASSFQGQGLNEQFF
TRBV30	TRBJ1-5	.	CAWSGGPNQPQHF
TRBV15	TRBJ2-3	.	CATSTSRGAGLGTDTQYF
TRBV30	TRBJ2-5	.	CAWSAGLWGETQYF
TRBV19	TRBJ1-2	.	CASGDGNGYTF
TRBV6-6	TRBJ2-7	.	CASSLGAVYEQYF
TRBV6-5	TRBJ2-4	TRBD1	CASSESIPDRQYF
TRBV21-1	TRBJ2-4	.	CASSKVRVVAKNIQYF
TRBV7-8	TRBJ1-4	.	CAPQGANEKLFF
TRBV28	TRBJ1-1	.	CASSGGSEAFF
TRBV30	TRBJ1-2	.	CAWSGLNYGYTF
TRBV19	TRBJ1-2	TRBD1	CASSGQGSGYTF
TRBV6-6	TRBJ1-6	.	CASSIGSQSPLHF
TRBV28	TRBJ2-2	.	CATRSILAPTGELFF
TRBV5-1	TRBJ1-3	TRBD1	CASSLGTGPLVSGNTIYF
TRBV18	TRBJ1-5	.	CASSLYTRGADSNQPQHF
TRBV18	TRBJ1-1	.	CASSPPGRENTEAFF
TRBV28	TRBJ1-5	.	CASSLSLTSQPQHF
TRBV5-6	TRBJ2-7	TRBD1	CASSFGTDYEQYF
TRBV5-1	TRBJ2-1	.	CASSLAAGHEQFF
TRBV9	TRBJ1-1	.	CASSVGQRAFF
TRBV27	TRBJ1-5	.	CASRPQTNQPQHF
TRBV6-5	TRBJ2-1	.	CASRKGFNSYNEQFF
TRBV7-2	TRBJ1-5	TRBD1	CASSLDRDRGATQHF
TRBV7-3	TRBJ2-3	TRBD2	CASSDFRLAVSDTQYF
TRBV25-1	TRBJ2-1	.	CASSTGTLDNEQFF
TRBV5-1	TRBJ2-5	TRBD1	CASSLAGQGQETQYF
TRBV7-9	TRBJ1-1	.	CASSSQRVTTEAFF
TRBV28	TRBJ2-7	.	CASRDGQSSYEQYF
TRBV28	TRBJ2-4	.	CASSGGGAKNIQYF
TRBV18	TRBJ2-1	.	CASSPGYALDNEQFF
TRBV5-1	TRBJ1-5	.	CASSLDGGREQPQHF
TRBV7-9	TRBJ2-5	.	CASSGFRGETQYF
TRBV19	TRBJ1-2	TRBD1	CASRGIPGQGFAYGYTF
TRBV4-2	TRBJ2-2	TRBD2	CASSRGTSGITGELFF
TRBV6-6	TRBJ1-1	.	CASDSFLMNTEAFF
TRBV10-3	TRBJ2-2	TRBD2	CAIQRGMNTGELFF
TRBV6-6	TRBJ1-1	.	CASSYTTGNTEAFF
TRBV28	TRBJ1-2	TRBD1	CASSLTGAHYGYTF
TRBV6-5	TRBJ1-6	.	CASSYAANSPLHF
TRBV7-2	TRBJ1-1	.	CASSSPGFFGEAFF
TRBV5-1	TRBJ2-5	TRBD1	CASSTGQAQETQYF
TRBV18	TRBJ1-4	TRBD1	CASSPSGTAEKLFF
TRBV7-2	TRBJ1-6	.	CASREAYNSPLHF
TRBV10-1	TRBJ2-7	TRBD1	CASRSGGSYEQYF
TRBV5-4	TRBJ2-7	.	CASSLGQGNYEQYF
TRBV5-4	TRBJ1-2	.	CASSLRTVNYGYTF
TRBV15	TRBJ1-6	.	CATSRDVSHNSPLHF